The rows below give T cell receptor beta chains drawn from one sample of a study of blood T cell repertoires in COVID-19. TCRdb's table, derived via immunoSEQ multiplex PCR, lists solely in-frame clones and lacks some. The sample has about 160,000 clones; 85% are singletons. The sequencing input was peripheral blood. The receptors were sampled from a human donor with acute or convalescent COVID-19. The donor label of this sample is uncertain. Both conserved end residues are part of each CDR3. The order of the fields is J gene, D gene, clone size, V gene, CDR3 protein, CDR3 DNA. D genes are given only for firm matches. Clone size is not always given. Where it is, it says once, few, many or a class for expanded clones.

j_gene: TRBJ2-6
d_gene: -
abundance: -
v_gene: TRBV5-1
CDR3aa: CASTLNNRSSGANVLTF
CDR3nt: TGCGCCAGCACCCTTAATAACAGAAGCTCTGGGGCCAACGTCCTGACTTTC

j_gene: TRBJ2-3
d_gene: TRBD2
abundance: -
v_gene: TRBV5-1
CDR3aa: CASSSATSGGNTQYF
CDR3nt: TGCGCCAGCAGCTCAGCGACTAGCGGGGGTAATACGCAGTATTTT

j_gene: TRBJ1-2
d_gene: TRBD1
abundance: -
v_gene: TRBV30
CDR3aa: CAWSRLPGQGAYGYTF
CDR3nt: TGTGCCTGGAGTCGTCTACCGGGACAGGGCGCCTATGGCTACACCTTC

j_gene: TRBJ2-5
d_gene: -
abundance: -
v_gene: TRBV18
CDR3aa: CASSPGIQETQYF
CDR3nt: TGTGCCAGCTCACCGGGCATCCAAGAGACCCAGTACTTC

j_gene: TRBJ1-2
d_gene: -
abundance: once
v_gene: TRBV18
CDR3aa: CASSPEREGFYGYTF
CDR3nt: TGTGCCAGCTCACCCGAGAGGGAGGGATTCTATGGCTACACCTTC

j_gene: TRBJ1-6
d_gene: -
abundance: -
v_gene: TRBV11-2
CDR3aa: CASSLDPSSPLHF
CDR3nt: TGTGCCAGCAGCTTAGACCCGAGTTCACCCCTCCACTTT

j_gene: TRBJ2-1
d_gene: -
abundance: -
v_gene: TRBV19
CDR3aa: CASSNRGLSYNEQFF
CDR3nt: TGTGCCAGTAGTAATAGGGGGTTGTCCTACAATGAGCAGTTCTTC

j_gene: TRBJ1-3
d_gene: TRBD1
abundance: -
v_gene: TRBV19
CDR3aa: CASRNQGAEGNTIYF
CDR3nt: TGTGCCAGTAGGAACCAGGGGGCGGAAGGAAACACCATATATTTT

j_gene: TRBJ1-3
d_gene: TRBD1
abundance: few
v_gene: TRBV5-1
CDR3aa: CASSTYPRGPSGNTIYF
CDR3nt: TGCGCCAGCAGCACCTACCCCAGGGGGCCCTCTGGAAACACCATATATTTT

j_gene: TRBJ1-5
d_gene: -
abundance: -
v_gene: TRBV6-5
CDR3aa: CASRSQSGVNQPQHF
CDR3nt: TGTGCCAGCAGGAGCCAGTCAGGGGTTAATCAGCCCCAGCATTTT

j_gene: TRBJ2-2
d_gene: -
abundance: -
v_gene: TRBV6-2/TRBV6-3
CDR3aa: CASSPPGGYTGELFF
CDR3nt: TGTGCCAGCAGCCCCCCGGGCGGGTACACCGGGGAGCTGTTTTTT

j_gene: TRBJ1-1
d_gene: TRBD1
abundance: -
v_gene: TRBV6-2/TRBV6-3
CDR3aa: CASSMTRDRGRNTGRNTEAFF
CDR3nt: TGTGCCAGCAGTATGACCCGGGACAGGGGGCGCAATACGGGTCGGAACACTGAAGCTTTCTTT

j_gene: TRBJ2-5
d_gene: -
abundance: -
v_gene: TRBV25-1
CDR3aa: CASSSGGRNRAETQYF
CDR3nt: TGTGCCAGCAGCTCTGGGGGCAGGAATCGGGCGGAGACCCAGTACTTC

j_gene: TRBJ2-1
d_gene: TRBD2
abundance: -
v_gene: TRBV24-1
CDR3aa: CATSDLPGGAHNEQFF
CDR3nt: TGTGCCACCAGTGATTTGCCCGGGGGGGCCCACAATGAGCAGTTCTTC

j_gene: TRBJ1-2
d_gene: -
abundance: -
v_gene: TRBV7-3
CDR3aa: CASSLTAGADHSGYTF
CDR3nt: TGTGCCAGCAGCCTCACTGCGGGGGCGGATCACTCTGGCTACACCTTC

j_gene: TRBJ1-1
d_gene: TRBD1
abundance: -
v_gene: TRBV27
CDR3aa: CASSRQGSNTEAFF
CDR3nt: TGTGCCAGCAGTCGACAGGGATCGAACACTGAAGCTTTCTTT

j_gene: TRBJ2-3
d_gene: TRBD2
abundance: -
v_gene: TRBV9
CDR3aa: CASSWGTSGGTDTQYF
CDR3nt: TGTGCCAGCAGCTGGGGGACTAGCGGGGGGACAGATACGCAGTATTTT

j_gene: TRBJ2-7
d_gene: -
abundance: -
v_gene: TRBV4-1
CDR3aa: CASSQQEESYEQYF
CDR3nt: TGCGCCAGCAGCCAGCAGGAAGAATCCTACGAGCAGTACTTC

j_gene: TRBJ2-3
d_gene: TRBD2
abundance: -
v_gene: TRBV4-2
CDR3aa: CASSRRERGGATDTQYF
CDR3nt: TGTGCCAGCAGCCGGAGAGAGCGGGGGGGGGCCACAGATACGCAGTATTTT

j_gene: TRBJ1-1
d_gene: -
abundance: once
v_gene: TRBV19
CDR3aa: CASSDPRGANTEAFF
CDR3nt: TGTGCCAGTAGTGATCCCCGGGGGGCGAACACTGAAGCTTTCTTT

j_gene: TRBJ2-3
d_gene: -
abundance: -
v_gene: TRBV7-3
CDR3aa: CASSLRGAAGDTQYF
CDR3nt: TGTGCCAGCAGCTTAAGAGGGGCAGCGGGAGATACGCAGTATTTT

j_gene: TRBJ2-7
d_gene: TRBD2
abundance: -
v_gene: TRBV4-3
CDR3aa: CASSQDLGTSVNKQYF
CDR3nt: TGCGCCAGCAGCCAAGATTTAGGGACTAGCGTAAATAAGCAGTACTTC

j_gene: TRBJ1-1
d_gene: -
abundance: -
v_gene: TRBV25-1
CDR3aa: CASSEAGGYTEAFF
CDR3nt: TGTGCCAGCAGTGAAGCGGGGGGCTACACTGAAGCTTTCTTT

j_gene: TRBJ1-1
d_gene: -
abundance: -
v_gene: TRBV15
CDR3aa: CATSRDRDTEAFF
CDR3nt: TGTGCCACCAGCAGAGATCGGGACACTGAAGCTTTCTTT

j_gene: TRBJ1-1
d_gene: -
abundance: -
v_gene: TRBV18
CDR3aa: CASSPRENTEAFF
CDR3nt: TGTGCCAGCTCCCCCAGGGAGAACACTGAAGCTTTCTTT

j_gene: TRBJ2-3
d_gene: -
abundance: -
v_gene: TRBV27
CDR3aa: CASSPRLGVGDTQYF
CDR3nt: TGTGCCAGCAGTCCCAGACTAGGGGTGGGGGATACGCAGTATTTT

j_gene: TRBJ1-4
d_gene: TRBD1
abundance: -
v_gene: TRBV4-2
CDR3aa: CASSQGGTGGMSEKLFF
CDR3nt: TGTGCCAGCAGCCAAGGCGGGACAGGGGGTATGAGTGAAAAACTGTTTTTT

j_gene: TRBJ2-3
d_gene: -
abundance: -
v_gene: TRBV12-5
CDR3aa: CASGILKTDSSTDTQYF
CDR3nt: TGTGCTAGTGGTATCCTGAAGACTGACTCTAGCACAGATACGCAGTATTTT

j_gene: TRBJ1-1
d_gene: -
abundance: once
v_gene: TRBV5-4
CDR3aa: CASSLTEYSNTEAFF
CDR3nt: TGTGCCAGCAGCTTGACAGAGTACTCGAACACTGAAGCTTTCTTT

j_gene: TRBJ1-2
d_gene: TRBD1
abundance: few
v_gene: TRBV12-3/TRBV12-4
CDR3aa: CASSPTGNYGYTF
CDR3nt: TGTGCCAGCAGTCCGACAGGGAACTATGGCTACACCTTC

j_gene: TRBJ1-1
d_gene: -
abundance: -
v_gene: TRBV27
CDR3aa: CASSPMSGFGVNTEAFF
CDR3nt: TGTGCCAGCAGTCCTATGTCGGGGTTCGGGGTCAACACTGAAGCTTTCTTT